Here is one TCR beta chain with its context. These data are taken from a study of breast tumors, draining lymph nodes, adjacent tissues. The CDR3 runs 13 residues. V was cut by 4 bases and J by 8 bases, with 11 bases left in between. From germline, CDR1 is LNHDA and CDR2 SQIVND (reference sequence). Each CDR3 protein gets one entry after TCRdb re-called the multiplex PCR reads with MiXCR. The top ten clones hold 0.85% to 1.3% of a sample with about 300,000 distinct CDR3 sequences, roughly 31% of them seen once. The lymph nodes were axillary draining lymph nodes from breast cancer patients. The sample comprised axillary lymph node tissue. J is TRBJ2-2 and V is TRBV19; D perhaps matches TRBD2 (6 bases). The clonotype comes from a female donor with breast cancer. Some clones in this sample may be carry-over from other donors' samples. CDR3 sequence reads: CASSRWGLGELFF. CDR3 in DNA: TGTGCCAGTAGTAGGTGGGGACTTGGGGAGCTGTTTTTT.